A selection of T cell receptor beta chains follows, all from one sample in a study of CD8+ T cells in alopecia areata. Produced via immunoSEQ multiplex PCR; TCRdb's table is partial and in-frame only. The sample includes 250,000 to 300,000 clones, 58% of them seen just once. The sequencing here drew on CD4+ T cells sorted from blood, taken at week 24, from a patient treated with tofacitinib. The source of these receptors is a human donor with alopecia areata. Both conserved end residues are part of each CDR3. D genes are given only for firm matches. Only part of the rows carry a size: once, few, many, or a class if the clone is expanded.

>TRBV30|NA|NA|TRBJ1-5
CAWSYGTVQNQPQHF
TGTGCCTGGAGCTACGGGACGGTTCAGAATCAGCCCCAGCATTTT
>TRBV27|few|NA|TRBJ2-1
CASSTSRNEQFF
TGTGCCAGCAGTACCTCAAGGAATGAGCAGTTCTTC
>TRBV7-8|NA|NA|TRBJ2-5
CASSTKQGPKQETQYF
TGTGCCAGCAGCACAAAGCAGGGGCCGAAACAAGAGACCCAGTACTTC
>TRBV6-6|NA|TRBD2|TRBJ2-5
CASSYSASGEEETQYF
TGTGCCAGCAGTTACTCGGCTAGCGGGGAGGAAGAGACCCAGTACTTC
>TRBV30|NA|TRBD1|TRBJ1-5
CAWSDIFRGLAQPQHF
TGTGCCTGGAGTGACATTTTCAGGGGGCTTGCTCAGCCCCAGCATTTT
>TRBV27|few|NA|TRBJ2-2
CASSHRGRTNTGELFF
TGTGCCAGCAGTCACCGAGGCCGCACGAACACCGGGGAGCTGTTTTTT
>TRBV7-2|NA|TRBD1|TRBJ1-5
CASSPQGNQPQHF
TGTGCCAGCAGCCCACAGGGGAATCAGCCCCAGCATTTT
>TRBV4-2|NA|TRBD2|TRBJ2-3
CASSQDVWRGAGETDTQYF
TGTGCCAGCAGCCAAGATGTGTGGCGGGGGGCTGGTGAGACAGATACGCAGTATTTT
>TRBV29-1|NA|NA|TRBJ2-1
CSGGGDEQFF
TGCAGCGGCGGCGGGGATGAGCAGTTCTTC
>TRBV19|few|NA|TRBJ2-1
CASSIRGAASDEQFF
TGTGCCAGTAGTATACGGGGGGCGGCCTCCGATGAGCAGTTCTTC
>TRBV9|NA|NA|TRBJ1-1
CASSVEGQGSTEAFF
TGTGCCAGCAGCGTAGAGGGTCAAGGGAGCACTGAAGCTTTCTTT
>TRBV27|NA|NA|TRBJ2-3
CASSGQNPRPDTQYF
TGTGCCAGCAGCGGACAAAACCCGAGACCAGATACGCAGTATTTT
>TRBV28|NA|TRBD1|TRBJ2-5
CASSLIGYHPGDRAQQETQYF
TGTGCCAGCAGTTTAATCGGCTACCATCCGGGGGACAGGGCCCAGCAAGAGACCCAGTACTTC
>TRBV30|NA|NA|TRBJ1-5
CAWSVQVDQPQHF
TGTGCCTGGAGTGTCCAGGTGGATCAGCCCCAGCATTTT
>TRBV9|few|NA|TRBJ2-3
CASRPGRSTDTQYF
TGTGCCAGCCGACCGGGGAGAAGCACAGATACGCAGTATTTT
>TRBV2|NA|NA|TRBJ1-1
CASSVDSNTEAFF
TGTGCCAGCAGTGTAGACAGCAACACTGAAGCTTTCTTT
>TRBV6-1|NA|NA|TRBJ2-3
CASGQRGGPDTQYF
TGTGCCAGCGGACAAAGGGGGGGCCCAGATACGCAGTATTTT
>TRBV5-4|NA|NA|TRBJ2-1
CASSLGTKLGDEQFF
TGTGCCAGCAGCTTGGGGACTAAGCTTGGGGATGAGCAGTTCTTC
>TRBV10-3|few|NA|TRBJ2-6
CATRADLTGGANVLTF
TGTGCCACCCGGGCCGACTTGACTGGTGGGGCCAACGTCCTGACTTTC
>TRBV30|few|NA|TRBJ1-2
CAWSGGYGYTF
TGTGCCTGGAGTGGAGGCTATGGCTACACCTTC
>TRBV30|NA|TRBD1|TRBJ1-2
CAWSDRQGTKGYTF
TGTGCCTGGAGTGACCGACAGGGGACGAAGGGCTACACCTTC
>TRBV27|NA|TRBD2|TRBJ2-1
CASTGGVREVTYNEQFF
TGTGCCAGCACGGGGGGGGTCAGAGAGGTAACCTACAATGAGCAGTTCTTC
>TRBV7-2|NA|TRBD1|TRBJ1-4
CASSLGGQGEKLFF
TGTGCCAGCAGCTTAGGGGGACAGGGAGAAAAACTGTTTTTT
>TRBV18|once|NA|TRBJ1-1
CASSPSTGALNTEAFF
TGTGCCAGCTCACCTTCAACCGGGGCTTTGAACACTGAAGCTTTCTTT
>TRBV7-8|few|TRBD2|TRBJ2-7
CASSLGGLSGTSGQYF
TGTGCCAGCAGCTTAGGGGGACTGAGCGGGACCTCCGGGCAGTACTTC
>TRBV29-1|few|TRBD2|TRBJ2-1
CSVDPSGAYNEQFF
TGCAGCGTTGATCCTAGCGGGGCTTACAATGAGCAGTTCTTC
>TRBV5-4|few|TRBD2|TRBJ2-2
CASSRGGRGNTGELFF
TGTGCCAGCAGCCGCGGGGGTAGAGGGAACACCGGGGAGCTGTTTTTT
>TRBV2|NA|TRBD1|TRBJ1-1
CASTRTGGAESTEAFF
TGTGCCAGCACCCGGACAGGGGGCGCGGAAAGCACTGAAGCTTTCTTT
>TRBV29-1|NA|NA|TRBJ2-5
CSAGTGETQYF
TGCAGCGCCGGGACCGGGGAGACCCAGTACTTC
>TRBV30|NA|NA|TRBJ1-5
CAWSVQGKDSNQPQHF
TGTGCCTGGAGTGTGCAGGGGAAGGATAGCAATCAGCCCCAGCATTTT
>TRBV29-1|few|NA|TRBJ1-2
CSVERGTDGYTF
TGCAGCGTTGAAAGAGGGACGGATGGCTACACCTTC
>TRBV9|NA|TRBD1|TRBJ1-1
CASSAQGGNTEAFF
TGTGCCAGCAGCGCCCAGGGGGGGAACACTGAAGCTTTCTTT
>TRBV4-3|NA|TRBD2|TRBJ2-2
CASSRQRGTNTGELFF
TGCGCCAGCAGCCGCCAGCGGGGGACAAACACCGGGGAGCTGTTTTTT
>TRBV29-1|NA|NA|TRBJ2-7
CSVDPLGQGYEQYF
TGCAGCGTTGACCCTTTGGGACAAGGCTACGAGCAGTACTTC
>TRBV2|NA|NA|TRBJ2-5
CASMGPTAGTQYF
TGTGCCAGCATGGGTCCGACGGCTGGGACCCAGTACTTC
>TRBV28|NA|TRBD1|TRBJ2-7
CASSSLRDRGTFRSEQYF
TGTGCCAGCAGTTCACTCCGGGACAGGGGAACCTTTCGCAGCGAGCAGTACTTC
>TRBV10-3|few|TRBD1|TRBJ1-4
CAVAGLEGQQFF
TGTGCCGTCGCCGGTTTGGAGGGACAGCAGTTTTTT
>TRBV9|NA|TRBD2|TRBJ2-5
CASSVGLAGEETQYF
TGTGCCAGCAGCGTAGGGCTAGCGGGGGAAGAGACCCAGTACTTC
>TRBV27|NA|NA|TRBJ2-7
CASRLTGGGRPYEQCF
TGTGCCAGCAGGCTGACTGGCGGGGGCCGACCCTACGAGCAGTGCTTC
>TRBV4-1|few|TRBD1|TRBJ1-5
CASSLRGGRNQPQHF
TGCGCCAGCAGCCTGCGAGGGGGCCGCAATCAGCCCCAGCATTTT
>TRBV5-1|few|NA|TRBJ2-3
CAARLGEPTDTQYF
TGCGCCGCACGACTAGGTGAACCCACAGATACGCAGTATTTT
>TRBV12-5|NA|NA|TRBJ2-5
CASGLSQAETQYF
TGTGCTAGTGGTTTGTCCCAGGCGGAGACCCAGTACTTC
>TRBV2|few|TRBD1|TRBJ2-5
CASSEEGFSTGRETQYF
TGTGCCAGCAGTGAAGAAGGGTTTTCGACAGGGAGAGAGACCCAGTACTTC
>TRBV30|NA|NA|TRBJ1-2
CAWSGGNYGYTF
TGTGCCTGGAGTGGGGGGAACTATGGCTACACCTTC
>TRBV9|few|NA|TRBJ1-6
CASSVGVGVVNSPLHF
TGTGCCAGCAGCGTAGGTGTAGGGGTGGTTAATTCACCCCTCCACTTT
>TRBV20-1|NA|NA|TRBJ1-1
CSARGGGEAFF
TGCAGTGCTAGGGGCGGGGGTGAAGCTTTCTTT
>TRBV2|few|NA|TRBJ2-3
CASRAGTLSTDTQYF
TGTGCCAGCAGGGCCGGGACTCTGAGCACAGATACGCAGTATTTT
>TRBV29-1|few|TRBD1|TRBJ2-7
CSAPGQGSNYEQYF
TGCAGCGCCCCGGGACAGGGGTCCAACTACGAGCAGTACTTC
>TRBV30|NA|TRBD1|TRBJ1-5
CAWSGDHRGLRDQPQHF
TGTGCCTGGAGTGGGGACCACAGGGGGCTTAGGGATCAGCCCCAGCATTTT
>TRBV29-1|NA|TRBD2|TRBJ2-3
CSVEVGRGGPNTQYF
TGCAGCGTTGAAGTCGGGCGGGGGGGCCCAAATACGCAGTATTTT
>TRBV29-1|NA|TRBD2|TRBJ2-1
CSVEGRLAGWVGEQFF
TGCAGCGTTGAAGGTCGACTAGCGGGATGGGTTGGTGAGCAGTTCTTC
>TRBV28|NA|TRBD1|TRBJ2-5
CASSSWGFRDRQETQYF
TGTGCCAGCAGTTCCTGGGGATTCCGGGACAGACAAGAGACCCAGTACTTC
>TRBV4-3|NA|NA|TRBJ2-7
CASSQDRAGLYEQYF
TGCGCCAGCAGCCAAGATCGGGCGGGGCTCTACGAGCAGTACTTC